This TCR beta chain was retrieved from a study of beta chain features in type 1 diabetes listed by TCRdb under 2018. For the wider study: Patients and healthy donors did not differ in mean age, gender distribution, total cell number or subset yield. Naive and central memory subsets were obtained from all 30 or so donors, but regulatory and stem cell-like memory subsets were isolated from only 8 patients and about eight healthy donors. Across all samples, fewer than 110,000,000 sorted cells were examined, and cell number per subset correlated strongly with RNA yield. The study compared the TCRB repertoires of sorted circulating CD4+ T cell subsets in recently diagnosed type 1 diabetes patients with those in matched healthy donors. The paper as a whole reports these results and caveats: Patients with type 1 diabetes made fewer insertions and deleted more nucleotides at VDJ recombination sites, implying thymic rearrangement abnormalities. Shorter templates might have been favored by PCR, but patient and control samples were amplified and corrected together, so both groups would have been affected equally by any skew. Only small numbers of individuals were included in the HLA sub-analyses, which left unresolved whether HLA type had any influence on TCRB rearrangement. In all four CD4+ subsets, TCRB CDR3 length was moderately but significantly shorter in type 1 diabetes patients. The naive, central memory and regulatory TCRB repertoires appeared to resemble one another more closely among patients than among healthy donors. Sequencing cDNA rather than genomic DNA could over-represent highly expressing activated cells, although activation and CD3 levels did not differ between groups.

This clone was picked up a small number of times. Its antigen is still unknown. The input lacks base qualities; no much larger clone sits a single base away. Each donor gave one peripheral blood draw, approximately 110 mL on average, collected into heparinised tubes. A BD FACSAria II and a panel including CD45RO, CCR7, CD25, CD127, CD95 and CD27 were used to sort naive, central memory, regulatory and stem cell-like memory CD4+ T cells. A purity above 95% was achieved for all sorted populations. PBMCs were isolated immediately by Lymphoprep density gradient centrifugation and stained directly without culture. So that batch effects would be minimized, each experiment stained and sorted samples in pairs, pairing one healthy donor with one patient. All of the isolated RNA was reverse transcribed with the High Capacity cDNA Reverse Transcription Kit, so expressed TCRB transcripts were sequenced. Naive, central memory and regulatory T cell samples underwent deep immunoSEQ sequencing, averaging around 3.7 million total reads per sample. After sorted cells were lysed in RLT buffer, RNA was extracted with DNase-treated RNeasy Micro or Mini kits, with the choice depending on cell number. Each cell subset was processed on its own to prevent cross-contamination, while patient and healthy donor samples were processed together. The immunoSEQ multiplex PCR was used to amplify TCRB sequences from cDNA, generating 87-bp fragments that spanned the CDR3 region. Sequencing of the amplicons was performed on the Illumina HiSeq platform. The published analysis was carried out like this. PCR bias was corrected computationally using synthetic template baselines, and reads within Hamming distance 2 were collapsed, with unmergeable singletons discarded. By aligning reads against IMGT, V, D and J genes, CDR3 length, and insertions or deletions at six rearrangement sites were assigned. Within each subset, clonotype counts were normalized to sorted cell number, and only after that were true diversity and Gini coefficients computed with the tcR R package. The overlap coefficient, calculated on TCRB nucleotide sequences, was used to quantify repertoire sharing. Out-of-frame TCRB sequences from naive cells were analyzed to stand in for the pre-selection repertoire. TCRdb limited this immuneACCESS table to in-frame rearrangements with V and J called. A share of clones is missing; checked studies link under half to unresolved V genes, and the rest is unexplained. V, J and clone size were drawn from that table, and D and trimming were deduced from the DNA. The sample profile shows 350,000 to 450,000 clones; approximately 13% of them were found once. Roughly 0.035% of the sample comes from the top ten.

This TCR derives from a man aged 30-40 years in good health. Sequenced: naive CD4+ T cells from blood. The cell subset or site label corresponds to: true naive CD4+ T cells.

The CDR3 protein is CASSFGNQPQHF. The DNA reads as follows: TGTGCCAGCAGCTTTGGCAATCAGCCCCAGCATTTT. The rearrangement joined TRBV7-9 to TRBJ1-5; no D gene can be assigned with confidence. From the cysteine through the phenylalanine, the CDR3 covers 12 amino acids. CDR3 DNA is the only sequence kept; it has 36 bases, read in frame from the first base. The germline V gene encodes CDR1 SEHNR and CDR2 FQNEAQ (reference sequence). Trimming costs V 3 bases and J 2 bases, and their ends lie 2 bases apart.